This T cell receptor (beta chain) was recorded in a study of identifying expanded T cells in peripheral blood. General observations from the study: Approximately 2-week clone count variance significantly increased as total template count grew.

The CDR3 spans 18 residues. Per germline, CDR1 SGHRS and CDR2 YFSETQ. V lost 4 bases and J 2 bases, leaving 23 bases between the germline ends. Collection occurred without any documented infections or immune events in donors. Data came from immunoSEQ multiplex PCR; TCRdb stores just in-frame clones and leaves some out. This sample yields tens of thousands of clones, of which more than 75% are seen a single time; 4.5% belongs to the top ten. Details on this clone: Its antigen remains unknown.

The chain carries TRBV5-1 and TRBJ2-3; D perhaps matches TRBD2 (6 bases). The clonotype originates from a person aged 18-69 years in good health. The source material was blood. DNA of the CDR3: TGCGCCAGCAGCCTTGGGTATTCGGCGGGGTCAACCACAGATACGCAGTATTTT. It codes for CASSLGYSAGSTTDTQYF.